This is a list of T cell receptor beta chains from one sample in a study of T cell repertoires in cytomegalovirus infection. One entry per CDR3 protein, called by TCRdb with MiXCR from the reads. The sample contains fewer than 350,000 distinct CDR3 sequences, roughly 16% of which appear only once. Sequenced sample: PBMCs. The receptors originated from a human donor in good health (CMV status not recorded). Some clones in this sample may be carry-over from other donors' samples. Both conserved end residues are part of each CDR3. A D gene is named only where the DNA matches it firmly. Clone size is stated in some rows and not others, as once, few, many or a class when expanded.

V gene	clone size	J gene	D gene	CDR3 protein	CDR3 DNA
TRBV20-1	NA	TRBJ2-5	NA	CSARVRGWETQYF	TGCAGTGCTAGAGTCCGGGGATGGGAGACCCAGTACTTC
TRBV7-8	many	TRBJ2-1	NA	CASSLGDPTRRNEQFF	TGTGCCAGCAGCTTAGGGGATCCCACTAGAAGAAATGAGCAGTTCTTC
TRBV7-2	NA	TRBJ1-4	TRBD1	CASSWGTGGSNEKLFF	TGTGCCAGCAGCTGGGGGACAGGGGGATCTAATGAAAAACTGTTTTTT
TRBV7-2	many	TRBJ2-2	NA	CASSFGGNTGELFF	TGTGCCAGCAGCTTCGGCGGAAACACCGGGGAGCTGTTTTTT
TRBV20-1	once	TRBJ1-1	NA	CSASGEVGTEAFF	TGCAGTGCTAGTGGGGAGGTAGGCACTGAAGCTTTCTTT
TRBV7-2	many	TRBJ2-3	NA	CASSPLFSDTQYF	TGTGCCAGCAGCCCGCTATTTTCCGATACGCAGTATTTT
TRBV7-2	many	TRBJ2-2	NA	CASSLTWGAGELFF	TGTGCCAGCAGCTTAACTTGGGGGGCCGGGGAGCTGTTTTTT
TRBV19	few	TRBJ1-5	TRBD1	CASAGTGLGNQPQHF	TGTGCCAGCGCCGGGACAGGGTTGGGCAATCAGCCCCAGCATTTT
TRBV20-1	few	TRBJ1-1	TRBD1	CSARDFQGVKGTEAFF	TGCAGTGCTAGAGATTTTCAGGGGGTTAAGGGCACTGAAGCTTTCTTT
TRBV18	few	TRBJ2-7	TRBD1	CASSGTGDVWDF	TGTGCCAGCTCGGGGACAGGTGACGTCTGGGACTTC
TRBV28	few	TRBJ1-1	NA	CASSLRALNTEAFF	TGTGCCAGCAGCCTGAGGGCTCTGAACACTGAAGCTTTCTTT
TRBV20-1	few	TRBJ2-4	TRBD1	CSARDRAGGRQNIQYF	TGCAGTGCTAGAGATCGGGCAGGGGGCAGGCAAAACATTCAGTACTTC
TRBV23-1	few	TRBJ1-2	NA	CASSQSGAGKIPLDYGYTF	TGCGCCAGCAGTCAATCGGGTGCGGGGAAAATTCCCCTGGACTATGGCTACACCTTC
TRBV28	few	TRBJ1-6	NA	CASQSRDRYNSPLHF	TGTGCCAGCCAAAGCCGGGACCGATATAATTCACCCCTCCACTTT
TRBV10-3	many	TRBJ1-2	NA	CAISESTRGPEGYGYTF	TGTGCCATCAGTGAGTCGACTCGGGGGCCGGAGGGCTATGGCTACACCTTC
TRBV7-2	many	TRBJ2-2	NA	CASSLARGRRAGELFF	TGTGCCAGCAGCTTAGCCCGGGGGCGGAGGGCCGGGGAGCTGTTTTTT
TRBV14	NA	TRBJ2-1	TRBD2	CASSHGVDSGGYNEQFF	TGTGCCAGCAGCCATGGGGTCGATAGCGGGGGCTACAATGAGCAGTTCTTC
TRBV20-1	NA	TRBJ1-5	NA	CSAAGGGDLNQPQHF	TGCAGTGCCGCGGGGGGCGGGGACCTCAATCAGCCCCAGCATTTT
TRBV28	many	TRBJ2-5	TRBD1	CASSLRTGGGETQYF	TGTGCCAGCAGTTTGAGGACAGGGGGCGGAGAGACCCAGTACTTC
TRBV29-1	many	TRBJ2-3	NA	CSVEVGNVGDTQYF	TGCAGCGTTGAAGTCGGTAATGTGGGAGATACGCAGTATTTT
TRBV20-1	NA	TRBJ1-6	TRBD1	CSARDQNQGAGVSPLHF	TGCAGTGCTAGAGACCAAAATCAGGGGGCCGGCGTTTCACCCCTCCACTTT
TRBV19	NA	TRBJ1-5	NA	CASMPGGNQPQHF	TGTGCCAGTATGCCAGGGGGCAATCAGCCCCAGCATTTT
TRBV7-9	NA	TRBJ1-1	NA	CASSPDSLQRSNTEAFF	TGTGCCAGCAGCCCGGACAGTCTCCAAAGGTCGAACACTGAAGCTTTCTTT
TRBV7-6	many	TRBJ1-2	TRBD1	CASSQGQGYGYTF	TGTGCCAGCAGCCAAGGACAGGGCTATGGCTACACCTTC
TRBV7-2	many	TRBJ2-2	NA	CASSLDVARVTGELFF	TGTGCCAGCAGCCTAGATGTTGCCAGGGTCACCGGGGAGCTGTTTTTT
TRBV11-3	NA	TRBJ2-1	NA	CASSLGMSSYNEQFF	TGTGCCAGCAGCCTCGGAATGAGCTCCTACAATGAGCAGTTCTTC
TRBV7-2	many	TRBJ2-1	TRBD2	CASSLGLAGALEQFF	TGTGCCAGCAGCCTGGGACTAGCGGGGGCACTTGAGCAGTTCTTC
TRBV6-5	NA	TRBJ2-2	TRBD2	CASRGRLAGDPNTGELFF	TGTGCCAGCAGGGGCAGACTAGCGGGGGACCCGAACACCGGGGAGCTGTTTTTT
TRBV12-3/TRBV12-4	many	TRBJ2-2	TRBD1	CASSPRGPNTGELFF	TGTGCCAGCAGCCCCAGGGGGCCGAACACCGGGGAGCTGTTTTTT
TRBV7-2	NA	TRBJ2-5	NA	CASKRGSRETQYF	TGTGCCAGCAAACGGGGCTCGAGGGAGACCCAGTACTTC
TRBV12-3/TRBV12-4	few	TRBJ2-3	TRBD2	CASTSGGAVSDTQYF	TGTGCCAGCACAAGCGGGGGGGCCGTATCAGATACGCAGTATTTT
TRBV18	NA	TRBJ1-4	NA	CASSPNRAHSNEKLFF	TGTGCCAGCTCACCAAACAGGGCCCATTCGAATGAAAAACTGTTTTTT
TRBV6-1	NA	TRBJ1-2	NA	CASRVGRTYGYTF	TGTGCCAGCAGAGTGGGACGAACTTATGGCTACACCTTC
TRBV6-5	NA	TRBJ1-4	NA	CASIRVGVSTNEKLFF	TGTGCCAGCATTCGTGTAGGGGTATCAACTAATGAAAAACTGTTTTTT
TRBV20-1	NA	TRBJ2-2	NA	CSARDYKGKAPNTGELFF	TGCAGTGCTAGAGATTATAAGGGAAAGGCCCCTAACACCGGGGAGCTGTTTTTT
TRBV7-8	NA	TRBJ2-4	NA	CASSLERTLAKNIQYF	TGTGCCAGCAGCTTGGAGAGAACACTAGCCAAAAACATTCAGTACTTC
TRBV20-1	NA	TRBJ2-1	NA	CSTWWGGRNEQFF	TGCAGTACATGGTGGGGGGGCCGGAATGAGCAGTTCTTC
TRBV7-2	many	TRBJ1-5	NA	CASSFGIRQPQHF	TGTGCCAGCAGCTTTGGCATCCGTCAGCCCCAGCATTTT
TRBV12-3/TRBV12-4	many	TRBJ1-4	TRBD1	CASALRGTVPGKLFF	TGTGCCAGCGCTTTACGAGGGACAGTTCCGGGAAAACTGTTTTTT
TRBV12-3/TRBV12-4	few	TRBJ1-1	NA	CASSFIGGQNTEAFF	TGTGCCAGCAGTTTCATCGGGGGACAGAACACTGAAGCTTTCTTT
TRBV7-6	NA	TRBJ2-7	TRBD2	CASSRSGGEQYF	TGTGCCAGCAGTCGTAGCGGGGGAGAGCAGTACTTC
TRBV9	NA	TRBJ2-5	NA	CASSADRQGGRQETQYF	TGTGCCAGCAGCGCCGACCGACAGGGAGGCCGGCAAGAGACCCAGTACTTC
TRBV5-6	many	TRBJ2-1	TRBD2	CASSLSRGVGTYNEQFF	TGTGCCAGCAGCTTGTCACGGGGGGTTGGGACCTACAATGAGCAGTTCTTC
TRBV7-6	many	TRBJ1-5	NA	CASSLVGQPQHF	TGTGCCAGCAGCTTGGTTGGCCAGCCCCAGCATTTT
TRBV6-1	NA	TRBJ1-2	TRBD1	CASSDGQVPIAPF	TGTGCCAGCAGTGACGGACAGGTCCCGATAGCGCCCTTC